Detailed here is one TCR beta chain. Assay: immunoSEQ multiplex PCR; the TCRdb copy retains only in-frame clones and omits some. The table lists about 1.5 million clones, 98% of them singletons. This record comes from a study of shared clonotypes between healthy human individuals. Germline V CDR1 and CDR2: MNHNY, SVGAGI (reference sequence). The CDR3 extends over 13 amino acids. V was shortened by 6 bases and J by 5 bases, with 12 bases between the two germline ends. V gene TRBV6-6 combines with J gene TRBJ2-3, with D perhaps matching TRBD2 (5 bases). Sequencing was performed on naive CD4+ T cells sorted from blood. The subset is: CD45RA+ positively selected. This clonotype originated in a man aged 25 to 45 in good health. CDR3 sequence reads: CASSKPGLDTQYF. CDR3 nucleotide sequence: TGTGCCAGCAGCAAGCCGGGGTTAGATACGCAGTATTTT.